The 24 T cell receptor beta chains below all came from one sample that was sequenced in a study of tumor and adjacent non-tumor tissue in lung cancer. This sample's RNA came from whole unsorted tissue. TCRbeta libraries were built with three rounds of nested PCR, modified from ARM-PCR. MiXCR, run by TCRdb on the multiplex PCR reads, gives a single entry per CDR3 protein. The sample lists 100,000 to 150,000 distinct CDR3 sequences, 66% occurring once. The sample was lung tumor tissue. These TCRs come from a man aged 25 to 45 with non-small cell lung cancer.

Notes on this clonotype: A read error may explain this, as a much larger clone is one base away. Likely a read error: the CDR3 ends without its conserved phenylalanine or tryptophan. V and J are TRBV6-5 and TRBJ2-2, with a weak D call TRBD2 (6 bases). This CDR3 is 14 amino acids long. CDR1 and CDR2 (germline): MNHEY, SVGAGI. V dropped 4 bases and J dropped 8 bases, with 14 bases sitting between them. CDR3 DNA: TGTGCCAGCAGTTTATACGGGAGAGAAGGGGAGCTGTTTTAT. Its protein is CASSLYGREGELFY.

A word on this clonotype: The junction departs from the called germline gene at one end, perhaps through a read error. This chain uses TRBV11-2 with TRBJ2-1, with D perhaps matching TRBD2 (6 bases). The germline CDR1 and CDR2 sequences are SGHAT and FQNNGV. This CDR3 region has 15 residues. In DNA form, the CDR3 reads TGTGTCAGCAGCGATCTAGCGACAGTATACAATGAGCAGTTCTTC. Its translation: CVSSDLATVYNEQFF.

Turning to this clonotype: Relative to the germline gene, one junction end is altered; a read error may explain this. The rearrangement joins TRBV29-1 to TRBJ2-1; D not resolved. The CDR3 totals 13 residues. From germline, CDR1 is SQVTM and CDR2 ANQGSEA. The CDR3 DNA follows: TGCAGCGGTATTCACAGAGTAAAGAATGAGCAGTCCTTC. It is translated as CSGIHRVKNEQSF.

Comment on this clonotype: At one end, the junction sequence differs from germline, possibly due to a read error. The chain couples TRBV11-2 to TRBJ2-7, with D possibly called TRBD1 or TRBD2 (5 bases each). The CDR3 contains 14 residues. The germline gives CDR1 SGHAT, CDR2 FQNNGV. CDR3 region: CASSFRQGEAEQYF. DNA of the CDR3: TGTGCCAGCAGCTTCAGGCAGGGAGAGGCCGAGCAGTATTTC.

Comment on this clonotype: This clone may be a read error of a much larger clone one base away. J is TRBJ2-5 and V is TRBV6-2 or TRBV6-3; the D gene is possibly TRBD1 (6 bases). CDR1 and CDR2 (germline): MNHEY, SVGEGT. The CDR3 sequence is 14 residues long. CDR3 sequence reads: CASSSPGQWEIQYF. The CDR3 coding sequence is TGTGCCAGCAGTTCTCCGGGACAATGGGAGATCCAGTACTTC.

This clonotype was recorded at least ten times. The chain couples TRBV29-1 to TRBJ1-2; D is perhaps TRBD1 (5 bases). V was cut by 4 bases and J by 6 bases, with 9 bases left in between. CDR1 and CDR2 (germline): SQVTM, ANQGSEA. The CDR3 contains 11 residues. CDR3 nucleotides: TGCAGCGTTGTTTCGGGGGATGGCTACACCTTC. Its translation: CSVVSGDGYTF.

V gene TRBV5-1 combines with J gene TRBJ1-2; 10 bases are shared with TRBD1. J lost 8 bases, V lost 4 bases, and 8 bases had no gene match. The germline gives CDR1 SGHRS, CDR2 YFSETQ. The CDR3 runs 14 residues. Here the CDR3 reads CASSMTGGPEGYTF. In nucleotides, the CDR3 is TGCGCCAGCAGCATGACAGGGGGCCCGGAGGGCTACACCTTC.

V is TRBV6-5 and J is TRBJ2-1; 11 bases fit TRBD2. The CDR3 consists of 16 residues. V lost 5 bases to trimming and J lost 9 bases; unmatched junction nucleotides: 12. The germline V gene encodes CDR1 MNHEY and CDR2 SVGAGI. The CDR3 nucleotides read TGTGCCAGCAGTAGGGATAGCGGGAGGGCCACCGGTGAGCAGTTCTTC. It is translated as CASSRDSGRATGEQFF.

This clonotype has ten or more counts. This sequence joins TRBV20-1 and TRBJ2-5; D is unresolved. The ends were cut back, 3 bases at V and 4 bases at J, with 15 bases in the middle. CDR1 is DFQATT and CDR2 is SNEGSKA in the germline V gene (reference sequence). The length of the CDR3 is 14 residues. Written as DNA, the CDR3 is TGCAGTGCTAGGGGCCACCCCGTTCGAGAGACCCAGTACTTC. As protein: CSARGHPVRETQYF.

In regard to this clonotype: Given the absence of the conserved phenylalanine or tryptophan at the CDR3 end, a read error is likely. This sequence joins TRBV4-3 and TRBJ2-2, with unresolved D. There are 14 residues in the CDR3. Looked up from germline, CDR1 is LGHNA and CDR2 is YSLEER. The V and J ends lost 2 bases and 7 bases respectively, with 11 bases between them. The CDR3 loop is CASSQHGRSGELFY. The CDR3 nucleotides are TGCGCCAGCAGCCAACACGGGCGTAGCGGGGAGCTGTTTTAT.

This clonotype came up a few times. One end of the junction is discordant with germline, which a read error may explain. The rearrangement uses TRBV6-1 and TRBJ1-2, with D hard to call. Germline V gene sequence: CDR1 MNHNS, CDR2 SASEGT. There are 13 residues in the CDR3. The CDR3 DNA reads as TGTGCTAGCAGTTCTCGGCCAAGTGGAGGCTGCACCTTC. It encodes CASSSRPSGGCTF.

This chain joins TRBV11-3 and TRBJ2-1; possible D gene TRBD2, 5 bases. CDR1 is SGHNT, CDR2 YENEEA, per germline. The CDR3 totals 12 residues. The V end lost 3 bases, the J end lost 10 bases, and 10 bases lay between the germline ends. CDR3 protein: CASSFDEGEQFF. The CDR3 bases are TGTGCCAGCAGCTTTGACGAGGGCGAGCAGTTCTTC. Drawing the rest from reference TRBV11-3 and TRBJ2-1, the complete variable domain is EAGVVQSPRYKIIEKKQPVAFWCNPISGHNTLYWYLQNLGQGPELLIRYENEEAVDDSQLPKDRFSAERLKGVDSTLKIQPAELGDSAVYLCASSFDEGEQFFGPGTRLTVL.

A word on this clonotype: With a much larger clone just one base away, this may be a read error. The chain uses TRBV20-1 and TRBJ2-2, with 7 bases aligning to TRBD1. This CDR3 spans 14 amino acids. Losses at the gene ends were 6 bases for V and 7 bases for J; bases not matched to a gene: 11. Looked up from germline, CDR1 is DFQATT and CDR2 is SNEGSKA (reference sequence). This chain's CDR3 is CSANRDSSIGELFF. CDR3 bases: TGCAGTGCGAACCGGGACAGTTCCATCGGGGAGCTGTTTTTT.

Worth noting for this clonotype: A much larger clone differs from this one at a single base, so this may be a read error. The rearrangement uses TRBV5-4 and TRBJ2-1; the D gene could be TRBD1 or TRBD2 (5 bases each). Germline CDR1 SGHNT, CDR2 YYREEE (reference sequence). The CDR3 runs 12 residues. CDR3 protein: CASILGDNEQFF. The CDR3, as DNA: TGTGCCAGCATCTTGGGGGACAATGAGCAGTTCTTC.

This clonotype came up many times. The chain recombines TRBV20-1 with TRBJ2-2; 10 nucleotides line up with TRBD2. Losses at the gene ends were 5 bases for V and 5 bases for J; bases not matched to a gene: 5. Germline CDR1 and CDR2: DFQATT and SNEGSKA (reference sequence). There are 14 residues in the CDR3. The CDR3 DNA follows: TGCAGTGCTCTAGCGGGGGACCCGACCGGGGAGCTGTTTTTT. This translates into CSALAGDPTGELFF.

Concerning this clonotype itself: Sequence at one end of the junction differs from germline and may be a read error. As DNA, the CDR3 is TGTACCAGCAGCTTAGGCGGGAGCTCCTACGATGAGCAGTTCTTC. Amino acid sequence: CTSSLGGSSYDEQFF. The chain links TRBV11-1 to TRBJ2-1; TRBD2 matches 7 bases. Germline CDR1 is SGHAT and CDR2 is FQDESV (reference sequence). This CDR3 has 15 residues.

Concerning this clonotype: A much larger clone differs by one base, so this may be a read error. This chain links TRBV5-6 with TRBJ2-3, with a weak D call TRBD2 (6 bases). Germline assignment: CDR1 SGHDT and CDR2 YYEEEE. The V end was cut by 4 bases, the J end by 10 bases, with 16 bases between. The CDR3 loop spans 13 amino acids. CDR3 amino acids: CASSSGGSPSQYF. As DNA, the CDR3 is TGTGCCAGCAGCAGTGGAGGGAGTCCTTCGCAGTATTTT.

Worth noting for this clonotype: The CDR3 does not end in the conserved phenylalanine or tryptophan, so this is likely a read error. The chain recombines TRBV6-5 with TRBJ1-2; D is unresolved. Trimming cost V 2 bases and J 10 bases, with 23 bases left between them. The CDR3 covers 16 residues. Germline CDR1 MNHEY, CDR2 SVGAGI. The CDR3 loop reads CASSYDESRANYDYTL. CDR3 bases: TGTGCCAGCAGTTACGATGAGTCGCGGGCTAACTACGACTACACCTTA.

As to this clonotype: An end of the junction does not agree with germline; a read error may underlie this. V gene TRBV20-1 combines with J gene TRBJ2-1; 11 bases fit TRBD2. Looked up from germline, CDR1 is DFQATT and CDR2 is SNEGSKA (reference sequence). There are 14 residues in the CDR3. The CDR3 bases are TGCAGTGTAGATAGCGGGAGGGCCGGGAATGAGCAGTTCTTT. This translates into CSVDSGRAGNEQFF.

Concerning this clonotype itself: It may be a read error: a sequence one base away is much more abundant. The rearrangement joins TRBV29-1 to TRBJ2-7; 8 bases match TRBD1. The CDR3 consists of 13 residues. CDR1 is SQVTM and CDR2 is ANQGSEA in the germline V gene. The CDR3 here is CSVRQGKLNDQYF. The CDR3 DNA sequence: TGCAGCGTCCGACAGGGGAAACTAAACGATCAGTACTTC.

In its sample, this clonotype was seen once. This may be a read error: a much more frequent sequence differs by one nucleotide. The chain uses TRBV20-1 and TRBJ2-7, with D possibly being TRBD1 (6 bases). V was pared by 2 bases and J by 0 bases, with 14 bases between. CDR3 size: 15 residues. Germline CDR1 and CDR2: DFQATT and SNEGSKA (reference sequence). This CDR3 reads CSARNIAGDSYEQYF. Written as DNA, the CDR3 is TGCAGTGCTAGAAATATAGCAGGGGACTCCTACGAGCAGTACTTC.

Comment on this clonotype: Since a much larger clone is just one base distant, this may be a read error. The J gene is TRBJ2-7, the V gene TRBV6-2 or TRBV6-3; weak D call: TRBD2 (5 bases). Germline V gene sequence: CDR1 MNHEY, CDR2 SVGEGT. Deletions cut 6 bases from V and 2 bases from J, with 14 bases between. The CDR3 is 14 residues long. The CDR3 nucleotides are TGTGCCAGCAGCCTCGGAGAGGGCGCCTACGAGCAGTACTTC. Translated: CASSLGEGAYEQYF.

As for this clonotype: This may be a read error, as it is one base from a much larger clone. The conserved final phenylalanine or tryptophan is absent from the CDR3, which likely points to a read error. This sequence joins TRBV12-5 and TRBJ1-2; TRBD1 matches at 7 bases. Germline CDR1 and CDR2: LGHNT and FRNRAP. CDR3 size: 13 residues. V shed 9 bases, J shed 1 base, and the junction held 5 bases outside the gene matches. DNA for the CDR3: TGTGCTAGCGGGACAGCAATTAACTATGGCTACACCATC. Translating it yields CASGTAINYGYTI.

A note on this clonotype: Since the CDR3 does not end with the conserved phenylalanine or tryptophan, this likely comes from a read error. The CDR3 DNA follows: TGCGCCAGCAGCCAAGCCCCAGGCCTTGTAGGGGCCAACGTCCTGACTATC. Protein product: CASSQAPGLVGANVLTI. This chain links TRBV4-1 with TRBJ2-6, with D hard to call. The germline V gene has CDR1 MGHRA and CDR2 YSYEKL. Trimming removed 1 base at V and 4 bases at J, with 14 bases between. The CDR3 loop spans 17 amino acids.